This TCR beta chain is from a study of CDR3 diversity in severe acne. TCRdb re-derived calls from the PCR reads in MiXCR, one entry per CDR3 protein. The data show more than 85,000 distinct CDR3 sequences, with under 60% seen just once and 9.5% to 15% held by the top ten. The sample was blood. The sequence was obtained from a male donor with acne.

The CDR3 sequence: CASSNRTPTYEQYF. Here the CDR3 DNA reads TGTGCCAGTAGTAACAGGACGCCGACCTACGAGCAGTACTTC. The rearrangement joins TRBV19 to TRBJ2-7; the D gene is possibly TRBD1 (5 bases). V was clipped by 4 bases and J by 2 bases, with 12 bases between them. Germline V gene data show CDR1 as LNHDA and CDR2 as SQIVND (reference sequence). CDR3 length equals 14 residues.